One sample yielded the 2 T cell receptor beta chains listed below, sequenced in a study of T cell repertoires in ileal Crohn's disease. Sequencing was performed with immunoSEQ multiplex PCR; in TCRdb, only in-frame clones are kept and a portion is missing. This sample has 15,000 to 20,000 clones, with 85% to 95% found just once. The sample comprised ileal tissue. The source of these receptors is an adult with Crohn's disease.

V usage is TRBV30 and J usage is TRBJ1-1; no clear D. This CDR3 has 12 amino acids. V lost 3 bases to trimming and J lost 3 bases, with 8 bases between them. Germline V gives CDR1 GTSNPN, CDR2 SVGIG (reference sequence). The CDR3 here is CAWSGDYTEAFF. CDR3 bases: TGTGCCTGGAGCGGGGATTACACTGAAGCTTTCTTT.

This rearrangement joins TRBV9 to TRBJ2-7; D is perhaps TRBD2 (5 bases). The CDR3 contains 15 residues. The V gene lost 0 bases and the J gene lost 2 bases, with 12 bases spanning the gap. Germline CDR1 reads SGDLS; CDR2 reads YYNGEE. The CDR3 region is CASSVGGGFTYEQYF. The CDR3 DNA reads TGTGCCAGCAGCGTAGGTGGCGGGTTCACCTACGAGCAGTACTTC.